This T cell receptor (beta chain) was sequenced for a study of shared clonotypes between healthy human individuals. Generated by immunoSEQ multiplex PCR, the TCRdb table keeps only in-frame clones and is missing some. The table lists approximately 530,000 clones, 95% to 97% of them singletons, with roughly 0.06% in the top ten. The CDR3 has 14 amino acids. V lost 6 bases and J lost 0; bases outside the gene matches: 4. In germline, CDR1 is LNHDA, CDR2 SQIVND (reference sequence). The source of this sequence is a woman aged 25 to 39 in good health. J is TRBJ1-1 and V is TRBV19, with 7 positions matching TRBD1. The sample comprised naive CD4+ T cells sorted from blood. Indicated subset: CD45RA+ positively selected. CDR3 protein: CASRTGQMNTEAFF. The CDR3 DNA reads as TGTGCCAGTAGGACAGGGCAAATGAACACTGAAGCTTTCTTT.